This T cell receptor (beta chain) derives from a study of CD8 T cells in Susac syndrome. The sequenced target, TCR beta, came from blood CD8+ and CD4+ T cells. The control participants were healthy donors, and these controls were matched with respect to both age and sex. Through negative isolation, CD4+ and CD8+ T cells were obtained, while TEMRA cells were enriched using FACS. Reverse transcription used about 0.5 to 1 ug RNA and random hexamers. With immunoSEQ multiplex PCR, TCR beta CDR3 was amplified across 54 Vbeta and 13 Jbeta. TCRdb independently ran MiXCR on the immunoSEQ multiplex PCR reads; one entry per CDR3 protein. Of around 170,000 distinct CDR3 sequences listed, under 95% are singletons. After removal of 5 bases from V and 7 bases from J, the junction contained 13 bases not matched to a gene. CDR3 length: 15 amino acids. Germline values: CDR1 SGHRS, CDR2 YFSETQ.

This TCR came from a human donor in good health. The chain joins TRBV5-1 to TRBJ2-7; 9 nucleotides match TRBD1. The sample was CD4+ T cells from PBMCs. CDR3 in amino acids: CASRTGTGFLGEQYF. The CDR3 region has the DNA TGCGCCAGCAGGACCGGGACAGGGTTTCTGGGGGAGCAGTACTTC.